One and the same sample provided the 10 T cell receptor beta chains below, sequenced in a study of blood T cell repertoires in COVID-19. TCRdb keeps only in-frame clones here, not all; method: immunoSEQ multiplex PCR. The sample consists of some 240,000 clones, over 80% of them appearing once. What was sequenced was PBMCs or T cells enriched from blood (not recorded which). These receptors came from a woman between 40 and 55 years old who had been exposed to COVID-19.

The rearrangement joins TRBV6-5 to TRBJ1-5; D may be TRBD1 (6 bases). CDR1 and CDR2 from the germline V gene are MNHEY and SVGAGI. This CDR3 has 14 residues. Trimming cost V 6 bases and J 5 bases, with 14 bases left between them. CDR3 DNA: TGTGCCAGCAGGGAGGGGGGGCGATATCAGCCCCAGCATTTT. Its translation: CASREGGRYQPQHF.

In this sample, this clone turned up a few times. The CDR3, as DNA: TGTGCCATCAAAGGCGGGGGTAATTCACCCCTCCACTTT. Translating gives CAIKGGGNSPLHF. This sequence joins TRBV10-3 and TRBJ1-6, with D possibly being TRBD1 (5 bases). Germline-derived CDR1 and CDR2 are ENHRY and SYGVKD. The CDR3 runs 13 residues. Deletions cut 7 bases from V and 6 bases from J, with 10 bases between.

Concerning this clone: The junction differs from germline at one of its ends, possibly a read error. CDR3 nucleotides: TGTGCCAGCAGCTTTCTATCCTTAAGTCGGGCGCGCGGGAGTTTTTCGAATGAGCAGTTCTTC. Translating gives CASSFLSLSRARGSFSNEQFF. V is TRBV5-1 and J is TRBJ2-1, with 7 bases aligning to TRBD2. CDR3 length equals 21 residues. Germline-derived CDR1 and CDR2 are SGHRS and YFSETQ.

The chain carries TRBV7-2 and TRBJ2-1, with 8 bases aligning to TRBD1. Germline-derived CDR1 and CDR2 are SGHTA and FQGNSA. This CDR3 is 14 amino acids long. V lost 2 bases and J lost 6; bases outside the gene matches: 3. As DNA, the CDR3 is TGTGCCAGCAGCTTACAGGGGGCGGTCAATGAGCAGTTCTTC. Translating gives CASSLQGAVNEQFF. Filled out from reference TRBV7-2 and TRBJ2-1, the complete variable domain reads GAGVSQSPSNKVTEKGKDVELRCDPISGHTALYWYRQSLGQGLEFLIYFQGNSAPDKSGLPSDRFSAERTGGSVSTLTIQRTQQEDSAVYLCASSLQGAVNEQFFGPGTRLTVL.

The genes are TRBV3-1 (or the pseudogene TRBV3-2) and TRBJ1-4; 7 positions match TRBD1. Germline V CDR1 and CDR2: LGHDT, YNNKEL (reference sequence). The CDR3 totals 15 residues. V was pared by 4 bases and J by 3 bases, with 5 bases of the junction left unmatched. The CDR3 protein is CASSLQGSPNEKLFF. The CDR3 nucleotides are TGTGCCAGCAGCCTACAGGGGTCACCTAATGAAAAACTGTTTTTT.

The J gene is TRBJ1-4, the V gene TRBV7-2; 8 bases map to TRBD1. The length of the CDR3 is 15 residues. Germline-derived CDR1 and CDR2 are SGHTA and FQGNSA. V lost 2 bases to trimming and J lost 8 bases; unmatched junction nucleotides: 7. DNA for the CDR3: TGTGCCAGCAGCTTATCGGACAGGGTAGCCGAAAAACTGTTTTTT. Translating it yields CASSLSDRVAEKLFF.

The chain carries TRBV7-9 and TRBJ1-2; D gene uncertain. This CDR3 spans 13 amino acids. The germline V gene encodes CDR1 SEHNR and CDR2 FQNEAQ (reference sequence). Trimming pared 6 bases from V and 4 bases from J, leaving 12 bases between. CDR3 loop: CASRLGRSYGYTF. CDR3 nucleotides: TGTGCCAGCAGACTAGGCCGAAGCTATGGCTACACCTTC.

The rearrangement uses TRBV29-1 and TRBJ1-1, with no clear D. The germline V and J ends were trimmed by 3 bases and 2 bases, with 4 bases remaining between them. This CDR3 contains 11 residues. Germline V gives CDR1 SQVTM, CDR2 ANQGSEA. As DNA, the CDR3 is TGCAGCGTTGATAAAAACACTGAAGCTTTCTTT. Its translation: CSVDKNTEAFF.

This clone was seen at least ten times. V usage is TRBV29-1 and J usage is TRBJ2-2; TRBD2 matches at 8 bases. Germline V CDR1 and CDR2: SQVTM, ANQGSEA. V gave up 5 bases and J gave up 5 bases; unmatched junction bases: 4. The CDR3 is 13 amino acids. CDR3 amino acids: CSVREGETGELFF. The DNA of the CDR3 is TGCAGCGTTCGGGAGGGAGAGACCGGGGAGCTGTTTTTT.

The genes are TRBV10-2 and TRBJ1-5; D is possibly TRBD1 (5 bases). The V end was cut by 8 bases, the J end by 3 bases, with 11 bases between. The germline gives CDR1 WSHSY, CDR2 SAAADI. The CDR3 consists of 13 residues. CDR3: CASGGTDNQPQHF. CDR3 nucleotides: TGCGCCAGCGGCGGGACGGACAATCAGCCCCAGCATTTT.